These T cell receptor beta chains were read from a single sample in a study of shared clonotypes between healthy human individuals. Data came from immunoSEQ multiplex PCR; TCRdb stores just in-frame clones and leaves some out. The table shows about 2.3 million clones, with 85% to 95% occurring only once. Material for sequencing was naive CD4+ T cells from PBMCs. These receptors all stem from a man between 18 and 35 years old in good health. Some clones in this sample may be carry-over from other donors' samples. The CDR3 runs from the conserved cysteine through the conserved F or W. A D gene is named only where the DNA matches it firmly.

D: TRBD1
length: 14
V: TRBV15
J: TRBJ2-7
CDR3: CATSVRDSSYEQYF
DNA: TGTGCCACCAGCGTACGGGACAGCTCCTACGAGCAGTACTTC

D: -
length: 16
V: TRBV19
J: TRBJ1-5
CDR3: CASSRLGRLSDQPQHF
DNA: TGTGCCAGTAGCCGTCTAGGGAGACTGAGCGATCAGCCCCAGCATTTT

D: -
length: 15
V: TRBV6-5
J: TRBJ2-3
CDR3: CASSYLGLGEDTQYF
DNA: TGTGCCAGCAGTTACTTGGGACTTGGGGAAGATACGCAGTATTTT

D: TRBD1
length: 13
V: TRBV29-1
J: TRBJ2-7
CDR3: CSVAGTGVFEQYF
DNA: TGCAGCGTTGCCGGGACAGGGGTTTTCGAGCAGTACTTC

D: TRBD2
length: 16
V: TRBV11-2
J: TRBJ2-2
CDR3: CASSIASGINTGELFF
DNA: TGTGCCAGCAGCATCGCTAGCGGGATTAACACCGGGGAGCTGTTTTTT

D: -
length: 15
V: TRBV29-1
J: TRBJ1-3
CDR3: CSVAGGGGPGNTIYF
DNA: TGCAGCGTTGCCGGCGGCGGGGGGCCTGGAAACACCATATATTTT

D: -
length: 14
V: TRBV7-6
J: TRBJ2-7
CDR3: CASSSGLVSYEQYF
DNA: TGTGCCAGCAGCTCCGGACTGGTGAGCTACGAGCAGTACTTC

D: -
length: 16
V: TRBV2
J: TRBJ2-1
CDR3: CASRVEEPGRNNEQFF
DNA: TGTGCCAGCAGGGTAGAAGAGCCCGGACGGAACAATGAGCAGTTCTTC

D: TRBD1
length: 17
V: TRBV19
J: TRBJ2-2
CDR3: CASRQPGQGVSGGELFF
DNA: TGTGCCAGTAGGCAGCCGGGACAGGGGGTTTCGGGCGGGGAGCTGTTTTTT

D: -
length: 12
V: TRBV7-9
J: TRBJ2-1
CDR3: CASSSGVPEQFF
DNA: TGTGCCAGCAGCTCCGGTGTCCCCGAGCAGTTCTTC